Shown below are 18 T cell receptor beta chains from a single sample sequenced in a study of control samples from healthy donors and cancer patients. Profiling relied on immunoSEQ multiplex PCR, and the TCRdb table lists in-frame clones only, not all of them. The repertoire holds about 70,000 clones, with around 82% as singletons. Sequenced input: blood. These receptor sequences come from a man aged 50-59 years in good health.

The rearrangement uses TRBV6-5 and TRBJ1-2, with TRBD1 as a possible D gene (6 bases). This CDR3 spans 15 amino acids. Trimming took 6 bases from V and 6 from J, leaving 20 bases between them. CDR1 is MNHEY, CDR2 SVGAGI, per germline. CDR3 loop: CASSAPQGHGDGYTF. The CDR3 nucleotides are TGTGCCAGCAGCGCACCCCAGGGACATGGGGATGGCTACACCTTC.

The gene calls are TRBV19 and TRBJ2-1, with D unresolved. V was pared by 3 bases and J by 5 bases, with 8 bases between. The CDR3 totals 13 residues. Germline V gene sequence: CDR1 LNHDA, CDR2 SQIVND (reference sequence). CDR3 bases: TGTGCCAGTAGTATCGGCAGTAACAATGAGCAGTTCTTC. It specifies CASSIGSNNEQFF.

This clone was seen only once. This chain connects TRBV2 to TRBJ1-5, with 7 bases fitting TRBD1. This CDR3 has 15 residues. Trimming cost V 2 bases and J 4 bases; bases outside gene matches: 5. The germline V gene encodes CDR1 SNHLY and CDR2 FYNNEI. CDR3 in DNA: TGTGCCAGCAGTGAATGGTTACAGGGGAATCAGCCCCAGCATTTT. As protein: CASSEWLQGNQPQHF.

The rearrangement uses TRBV11-3 and TRBJ2-6, with D unresolved. V lost 8 bases, J lost 4 bases, and 9 bases lay in between. The CDR3 loop spans 13 amino acids. Germline V CDR1 and CDR2: SGHNT, YENEEA. CDR3 DNA sequence: TGTGCCAGCGCGGCCGGCGGGGCCAACGTCCTGACTTTC. Amino acids: CASAAGGANVLTF.

The genes are TRBV28 and TRBJ2-5, with TRBD2 matching over 11 bases. CDR1 is MDHEN, CDR2 SYDVKM, per germline. J lost 1 base, V lost 5 bases, and 6 bases had no gene match. This CDR3 is 16 amino acids long. The CDR3 DNA is TGTGCCAGCAGTCTTTTAGCGGGGGGGTTCCAAGAGACCCAGTACTTC. It codes for CASSLLAGGFQETQYF.

The J gene is TRBJ1-2, the V gene TRBV4-3, with D possibly matching TRBD1 (5 bases). The CDR3 loop spans 15 amino acids. Germline V gives CDR1 LGHNA, CDR2 YSLEER. Trimming shortened V by 1 base and J by 4 bases, and 13 bases separated the two germline ends. The CDR3 region has the DNA TGCGCCAGCAGCCAAGGGGCGGGGGGGGTCTATGGCTACACCTTC. Amino acid sequence: CASSQGAGGVYGYTF.

The rearrangement joins TRBV7-6 to TRBJ1-2; D remains unclear. Deletions cut 4 bases from V and 2 bases from J, with 14 bases between. Germline V gene lookup returns CDR1 SGHVS and CDR2 FNYEAQ. The CDR3 runs 15 residues. CDR3 coding DNA: TGTGCCAGCAGCTCTCATGTCTCCGGGAACTATGGCTACACCTTC. Its protein is CASSSHVSGNYGYTF.

This rearrangement joins TRBV24-1 to TRBJ2-5; D is ambiguous. The CDR3 is 14 amino acids. Trimming took 2 bases from V and 2 from J, leaving 8 bases between them. Looked up from germline, CDR1 is KGHDR and CDR2 is SFDVKD. As DNA, the CDR3 is TGTGCCACCAGTGATTCTAACCGTCAAGAGACCCAGTACTTC. It encodes CATSDSNRQETQYF.

V and J are TRBV5-1 and TRBJ1-3, with a possible D match to TRBD1 (5 bases). V was pared by 1 base and J by 0 bases, with 11 bases between. The CDR3 consists of 16 residues. Germline lookup yields CDR1 SGHRS and CDR2 YFSETQ. As DNA, the CDR3 is TGCGCCAGCAGCTTGAACGGGGGAAGCTCTGGAAACACCATATATTTT. This codes for CASSLNGGSSGNTIYF.

This clone was detected a few times. This rearrangement joins TRBV15 to TRBJ1-5, with D unclear. Trimming pared 1 base from V and 4 bases from J, leaving 2 bases between. Looked up from germline, CDR1 is LNHNV and CDR2 is YYDKDF (reference sequence). The CDR3 consists of 12 residues. The CDR3 DNA reads TGTGCCACCAGCAGAGGAAATCAGCCCCAGCATTTT. Translated: CATSRGNQPQHF.

The V call is TRBV11-3, the J call TRBJ1-1; no clear D. Trimming left V 3 bases short and J 0 bases short, with 8 bases between. The CDR3 is made up of 14 amino acids. Germline V lookup: CDR1 SGHNT, CDR2 YENEEA. The CDR3 DNA reads as TGTGCCAGCAGCTTGTCCAGACTGAACACTGAAGCTTTCTTT. Its translation: CASSLSRLNTEAFF.

The chain carries TRBV30 and TRBJ1-1; 8 bases line up with TRBD1. Trimming cost V 2 bases and J 1 base; bases outside gene matches: 9. CDR1 is GTSNPN, CDR2 SVGIG, per germline (reference sequence). This CDR3 is built from 16 residues. DNA for the CDR3: TGTGCCTGGAGTAACCCCAGGGGGCTAAAGAACACTGAAGCTTTCTTT. This gives the protein CAWSNPRGLKNTEAFF.

V and J are TRBV19 and TRBJ1-2; D remains ambiguous. Deletions cut 3 bases from V and 7 bases from J, with 9 bases between. The CDR3 has 12 amino acids. Germline V CDR1 and CDR2: LNHDA, SQIVND (reference sequence). The chain's CDR3 is CASSIDLSGYTF. The CDR3, as DNA: TGTGCCAGTAGTATCGACCTGAGTGGCTACACCTTC.

CDR3 amino acids: CASSLGYGGDQPQHF. In DNA form, the CDR3 reads TGTGCCAGCAGCTTAGGTTACGGAGGTGACCAGCCCCAGCATTTT. The V call is TRBV7-9, the J call TRBJ1-5; no definite D call. V gave up 1 base and J gave up 7 bases, with 14 bases separating them. This CDR3 is built from 15 residues. The germline V gene has CDR1 SEHNR and CDR2 FQNEAQ (reference sequence).

This chain connects TRBV6-4 to TRBJ2-3; 11 positions agree with TRBD2. The CDR3 totals 15 residues. The germline CDR1 and CDR2 sequences are MRHNA and SNTAGT. Trimming at V came to 3 bases and at J to 1 base, leaving 0 bases not matched to a gene. As DNA, the CDR3 is TGTGCCAGCAGTGAGGGACTAGCGGGCACAGATACGCAGTATTTT. It codes for CASSEGLAGTDTQYF.

The chain is built from TRBV5-4 and TRBJ2-3; 9 bases are a match to TRBD2. Germline CDR1 is SGHNT and CDR2 is YYREEE (reference sequence). The CDR3 spans 17 residues. Trimming took 3 bases from V and 2 from J; bases not matched to a gene: 10. The CDR3 here is CASSSDRREGNTDTQYF. CDR3 nucleotide sequence: TGTGCCAGCAGCTCTGACCGGCGGGAGGGTAACACAGATACGCAGTATTTT.

V and J are TRBV6-6 and TRBJ2-7; D remains ambiguous. The V gene's germline CDR1 is MNHNY and CDR2 SVGAGI (reference sequence). The length of the CDR3 is 14 residues. The V end lost 4 bases, the J end lost 2 bases, and 12 bases lay between the germline ends. The CDR3 region is CASSSGSTTYEQYF. In DNA, the CDR3 is TGTGCCAGCAGTTCCGGGTCGACGACCTACGAGCAGTACTTC.

The sample holds a few counts of this clone. The chain uses TRBV24-1 and TRBJ2-2; no clear D. The CDR3 totals 14 residues. CDR1 and CDR2 from the germline V gene are KGHDR and SFDVKD. Between the trimmed V and J ends, which lost 4 bases and 4 bases, there was a span of 9 bases. The CDR3 here is CATSDAFTTGELFF. CDR3 nucleotides: TGTGCCACCAGTGACGCCTTCACCACCGGGGAGCTGTTTTTT.